What follows are 8 T cell receptor beta chains derived from one specimen sequenced in a study of OX40 agonist ivuxolimab in advanced cancers. Assay: immunoSEQ multiplex PCR; the TCRdb copy retains only in-frame clones and omits some. The sample shows 77,000 or so clones, about 78% of them seen only once. The sequences come from CD4+ or CD8+ T cells sorted from blood, collected in a trial of the OX40 agonist ivuxolimab. The receptor source for this set is an adult with an advanced solid tumor such as melanoma, head and neck, liver or kidney cancer.

This clone was recorded a few times. V usage is TRBV5-4 and J usage is TRBJ1-2; no firm D call. The CDR3 extends over 14 amino acids. V was trimmed by 0 bases and J by 2 bases, leaving 8 bases between them. Germline V CDR1 and CDR2: SGHNT, YYREEE (reference sequence). The CDR3 region is CASSLAQQNYGYTF. In DNA form, the CDR3 reads TGTGCCAGCAGCTTGGCACAGCAAAACTATGGCTACACCTTC.

The genes are TRBV15 and TRBJ2-1; the match to TRBD2 covers 9 bases. Germline loops: CDR1 LNHNV, CDR2 YYDKDF (reference sequence). CDR3 size: 17 residues. With V trimmed by 0 bases and J by 0 bases, 3 bases remained unmatched. The DNA of the CDR3 is TGTGCCACCAGCAGAGATAGCGGGGGAAGCTCCTACAATGAGCAGTTCTTC. This sequence encodes CATSRDSGGSSYNEQFF.

The CDR3 bases are TGTGCCAGCAGCGTAATGAACAGGGGAGGCGGCTACACCTTC. It yields the protein CASSVMNRGGGYTF. The rearrangement uses TRBV9 and TRBJ1-2; 7 positions agree with TRBD1. The J segment lost 8 bases and the V segment lost 1 base, leaving 8 bases of the junction unmatched. Germline values: CDR1 SGDLS, CDR2 YYNGEE. This CDR3 comprises 14 residues.

This sequence joins TRBV28 and TRBJ2-1; possibly TRBD1 or TRBD2 for D (6 bases each). The CDR3 runs to 17 residues. The V gene lost 8 bases and the J gene lost 0 bases, with 20 bases spanning the gap. The germline gives CDR1 MDHEN, CDR2 SYDVKM. In DNA form, the CDR3 reads TGTGCCAGCCATGCAACGATGGGGGGCGGCTCCTACAATGAGCAGTTCTTC. It translates to CASHATMGGGSYNEQFF.

The chain combines TRBV28 with TRBJ2-7; a possible D gene is TRBD2 (7 bases). The length of the CDR3 is 17 residues. The germline V and J ends were trimmed by 3 bases and 3 bases, with 21 bases remaining between them. CDR1 is MDHEN and CDR2 is SYDVKM in the germline V gene. The chain's CDR3 is CASSLPPGGGSGYEQYF. The CDR3 DNA sequence: TGTGCCAGCAGTTTGCCCCCGGGGGGCGGCTCGGGCTACGAGCAGTACTTC.

This clone was seen more than once but under ten times. The rearrangement uses TRBV18 and TRBJ1-1; D uncertain. CDR3 length equals 16 residues. Germline CDR1 KGHSH, CDR2 LQKENI. The V end was cut by 6 bases, the J end by 0 bases, with 17 bases between. In DNA form, the CDR3 reads TGTGCCAGCTCCCCGCTCGGTCCGGAATTGAACACTGAAGCTTTCTTT. Translating it yields CASSPLGPELNTEAFF.

The chain links TRBV2 to TRBJ1-1; no reliable D call. Per germline, CDR1 SNHLY and CDR2 FYNNEI. The V gene lost 0 bases and the J gene lost 1 base, with 9 bases spanning the gap. The CDR3 is made up of 15 amino acids. Here the CDR3 DNA reads TGTGCCAGCAGTGAAGCTAAGGGATGGAACACTGAAGCTTTCTTT. It yields the protein CASSEAKGWNTEAFF.

V usage is TRBV15 and J usage is TRBJ1-5, with D hard to call. V was clipped by 0 bases and J by 5 bases, with 11 bases between them. Germline lookup yields CDR1 LNHNV and CDR2 YYDKDF (reference sequence). CDR3 length: 15 amino acids. The CDR3 region is CATSRDLGSDQPQHF. The CDR3 bases are TGTGCCACCAGCAGAGATCTAGGAAGCGATCAGCCCCAGCATTTT.